One and the same sample provided the 22 T cell receptor beta chains below, sequenced in a study of T cells in Graves' hyperthyroidism and ophthalmopathy. Amplified TCR beta CDR3 regions came from RNA transcripts. First-round RT-PCR targeting the TCR CDR3 was performed with the HTBI primer set. TCRdb called the multiplex PCR reads again in MiXCR, with one record for every CDR3 protein. The sample holds approximately 720,000 distinct CDR3 sequences; approximately 19% are singletons and the top ten take 15% to 20%. Sequences were obtained from blood. The receptors derive from a woman aged 45-59 years with Graves' hyperthyroidism that later progressed to Graves' ophthalmopathy.

This chain joins TRBV7-2 and TRBJ2-5; the D is unclear. Germline assignment: CDR1 SGHTA and CDR2 FQGNSA. CDR3 size: 14 residues. V lost 5 bases and J lost 3, with 13 bases in between. Written as DNA, the CDR3 is TGTGCCAGCAGCACAGAAGGTCCCAAAGAGACCCAGTACTTC. Translating it yields CASSTEGPKETQYF.

This clonotype was counted at least ten times. The chain combines TRBV18 with TRBJ1-4, with D uncertain. The V end was cut by 0 bases, the J end by 2 bases, with 4 bases between. Germline loops: CDR1 KGHSH, CDR2 LQKENI. CDR3 size: 14 residues. CDR3 sequence (DNA): TGTGCCAGCTCACCACCGGCTACTAATGAAAAACTGTTTTTT. This translates into CASSPPATNEKLFF.

The chain recombines TRBV3-1 with TRBJ2-2, with 10 bases fitting TRBD1. The CDR3 loop spans 15 amino acids. The germline CDR1 and CDR2 sequences are LGHDT and YNNKEL (reference sequence). The junction had 6 bases not matched to a gene; V was cut back by 5 bases and J by 6 bases. The CDR3 bases are TGTGCCAGCAGCTCCGGGACAGGGGTACCCGGGGAGCTGTTTTTT. Translated, it gives CASSSGTGVPGELFF. Full variable domain (rest looked up from reference TRBV3-1 and TRBJ2-2): DTAVSQTPKYLVTQMGNDKSIKCEQNLGHDTMYWYKQDSKKFLKIMFSYNNKELIINETVPNRFSPKSPDKAHLNLHINSLELGDSAVYFCASSSGTGVPGELFFGEGSRLTVL.

In its sample, this clonotype was seen many times. This chain uses TRBV20-1 with TRBJ1-1; D ambiguous. The CDR3 has 13 residues. Germline V lookup: CDR1 DFQATT, CDR2 SNEGSKA (reference sequence). V was pared by 3 bases and J by 3 bases, with 11 bases between. The CDR3, as DNA: TGCAGTGCTAGGGTATCTGCGGACACTGAAGCTTTCTTT. Translated, it gives CSARVSADTEAFF.

This clonotype was observed at least ten times. This rearrangement joins TRBV30 to TRBJ2-1, with D possibly TRBD2 on 5 matching bases. Germline V lookup: CDR1 GTSNPN, CDR2 SVGIG (reference sequence). The CDR3 has 14 residues. Trimming cost V 2 bases and J 0 bases, with 8 bases left between them. The CDR3 coding sequence is TGTGCCTGGAGTCCCACTAGCTCCTACAATGAGCAGTTCTTC. Encoded protein: CAWSPTSSYNEQFF.

This clonotype turned up a few times. The chain has TRBV6-2 or TRBV6-3 and TRBJ1-1; no firm D call. Trimming stripped 2 bases from V and 1 base from J, with 8 bases between. The CDR3 runs to 14 residues. The V gene's germline CDR1 is MNHEY and CDR2 SVGEGT. Here the CDR3 DNA reads TGTGCCAGCAGTTACGTCGCGGGGAACACTGAAGCTTTCTTT. Residues: CASSYVAGNTEAFF.

The genes are TRBV6-6 and TRBJ2-3; D is undetermined. Germline V gene sequence: CDR1 MNHNY, CDR2 SVGAGI (reference sequence). The CDR3 is made up of 13 amino acids. The ends were cut back, 3 bases at V and 8 bases at J, with 12 bases in the middle. The chain's CDR3 is CASSYRNLVTQYF. The CDR3 DNA reads as TGTGCCAGCAGTTATAGGAATTTGGTTACGCAGTATTTT.

A note on this clonotype: Its ends do not fully match the called genes, so a read error is possible. The rearrangement links TRBV5-1 to TRBJ2-5; TRBD1 is a possible D gene (5 bases). CDR3 length: 11 amino acids. The germline gives CDR1 SGHRS, CDR2 YFSETQ. Here the CDR3 DNA reads TGCGCCAGCAGCTCAGGGATAGGTTCGGACTTC. Amino acid sequence: CASSSGIGSDF.

There are a few counts of this clonotype. V gene TRBV5-1 combines with J gene TRBJ1-1; D gene unclear. CDR3 length: 15 amino acids. Germline CDR1 reads SGHRS; CDR2 reads YFSETQ. Trimming cost V 0 bases and J 1 base, with 10 bases left between them. The CDR3 sequence is CASSLGEGRNTEAFF. For the CDR3, the DNA is TGCGCCAGCAGCTTGGGAGAGGGCAGGAACACTGAAGCTTTCTTT.

The V call is TRBV4-1, the J call TRBJ1-2; no clear D. The CDR3 length is 16 residues. The V gene lost 1 base and the J gene lost 7 bases, with 19 bases spanning the gap. From germline, CDR1 is MGHRA and CDR2 YSYEKL. Here the CDR3 DNA reads TGCGCCAGCAGCCAAGTTGGGAGACGGACGGCAGCTGGCTACACCTTC. Protein sequence: CASSQVGRRTAAGYTF.

CDR3 bases: TGTGCCAGCAGAACGGCATACGAGCAGTACTTC. The encoded protein is CASRTAYEQYF. The V gene is TRBV6-1, the J gene TRBJ2-7, with D unclear. From germline, CDR1 is MNHNS and CDR2 SASEGT. V was shortened by 6 bases and J by 4 bases, with 7 bases between the two germline ends. The CDR3 spans 11 residues.

This clonotype was detected only a few times. The chain links TRBV3-1 to TRBJ1-5, with a tentative D call TRBD1 (6 bases). V lost 3 bases, J lost 0 bases, and 12 bases lay in between. Germline V gene lookup returns CDR1 LGHDT and CDR2 YNNKEL (reference sequence). The CDR3 loop spans 16 amino acids. The DNA for the CDR3 is TGTGCCAGCAGCCAGGGGGGCGGTTATAGCAATCAGCCCCAGCATTTT. Translated: CASSQGGGYSNQPQHF.

This clonotype was detected many times. The rearrangement uses TRBV27 and TRBJ2-7; tentatively, D is TRBD1 (6 bases). In germline, CDR1 is MNHEY, CDR2 SMNVEV (reference sequence). This CDR3 is 15 amino acids long. The V end lost 0 bases, the J end lost 0 bases, and 9 bases lay between the germline ends. In DNA, the CDR3 is TGTGCCAGCAGTTTATCACAGGGAAGCTCCTACGAGCAGTACTTC. Its translation: CASSLSQGSSYEQYF.

The chain couples TRBV19 to TRBJ1-1, with 7 bases aligning to TRBD1. There are 14 residues in the CDR3. From germline, CDR1 is LNHDA and CDR2 SQIVND (reference sequence). Trimming took 7 bases from V and 4 from J; bases not matched to a gene: 9. DNA for the CDR3: TGTGCCAGTAAGCAGGGGGAACGGGGCACTGAAGCTTTCTTT. Amino acids: CASKQGERGTEAFF. Full variable domain (rest looked up from reference TRBV19 and TRBJ1-1): DGGITQSPKYLFRKEGQNVTLSCEQNLNHDAMYWYRQDPGQGLRLIYYSQIVNDFQKGDIAEGYSVSREKKESFPLTVTSAQKNPTAFYLCASKQGERGTEAFFGQGTRLTVV.

This clonotype was found many times. The rearrangement uses TRBV2 and TRBJ2-5; 8 bases line up with TRBD1. Germline loops: CDR1 SNHLY, CDR2 FYNNEI. The V gene end was trimmed by 7 bases and the J gene end by 5 bases; junction bases not matched to a gene: 15. The CDR3 extends over 16 amino acids. As DNA, the CDR3 is TGTGCCAGCATCCCCTCGACAGGGGATGTGAGTGAGACCCAGTACTTC. This gives the protein CASIPSTGDVSETQYF.

This clonotype was observed many times. The chain recombines TRBV20-1 with TRBJ1-5, with TRBD1 matching 12 bases. J gave up 1 base and V 7 bases, and 5 bases lay outside the gene matches. Germline V gene sequence: CDR1 DFQATT, CDR2 SNEGSKA (reference sequence). CDR3 length equals 15 residues. The CDR3 DNA sequence: TGCAGTGGTACCGGGACAGGGGGCAGCAATCAGCCCCAGCATTTT. Translation gives CSGTGTGGSNQPQHF.

This clonotype was found many times. The rearrangement joins TRBV5-1 to TRBJ2-7; either TRBD1 or TRBD2 may fit D (5 bases each). The V end lost 2 bases, the J end lost 6 bases, and 18 bases lay between the germline ends. From germline, CDR1 is SGHRS and CDR2 YFSETQ. This CDR3 has 15 residues. The CDR3 coding sequence is TGCGCCAGCAGCTTAAGGCGGCAGGGAGATTCCGAGCAGTACTTC. This encodes CASSLRRQGDSEQYF.

This clonotype was observed at least ten times. The CDR3 protein is CASSQDRAGQPQHF. The CDR3 DNA reads as TGTGCCAGCAGCCAGGACAGGGCAGGCCAGCCCCAGCATTTT. V and J are TRBV12-3 or TRBV12-4 and TRBJ1-5; 8 bases are shared with TRBD1. With V trimmed by 6 bases and J by 7 bases, 8 bases remained unmatched. This CDR3 region has 14 residues.

This clonotype was recorded a few times. The chain recombines TRBV29-1 with TRBJ2-1; TRBD2 matches 8 bases. The germline CDR1 and CDR2 sequences are SQVTM and ANQGSEA. V lost 2 bases, J lost 4 bases, and 10 bases stayed unmatched. There are 16 residues in the CDR3. CDR3: CSVEIVSGAFYNEQFF. CDR3 DNA sequence: TGCAGCGTTGAAATTGTTAGCGGGGCGTTTTACAATGAGCAGTTCTTC.

Concerning this clonotype: This may be a read error, as it is one base from a much larger clone. The chain uses TRBV7-8 and TRBJ1-6; tentative D call: TRBD1 (5 bases). Trimming stripped 5 bases from V and 8 bases from J, with 13 bases between. Germline CDR1 SGHVS, CDR2 FQNEAQ. This CDR3 has 14 amino acids. The CDR3 coding sequence is TGTGCCAGCAGCAAGCGGGGCCTCCATTCACCCCTCCACTTT. Translated, it gives CASSKRGLHSPLHF.

This clonotype was observed a few times. The chain joins TRBV9 to TRBJ2-1, with D maybe TRBD1 (5 bases). The CDR3 contains 13 residues. The germline gives CDR1 SGDLS, CDR2 YYNGEE. The germline V and J ends were trimmed by 0 bases and 8 bases, with 9 bases remaining between them. CDR3 in amino acids: CASSVEGSDEQFF. The CDR3 DNA sequence: TGTGCCAGCAGCGTAGAGGGGTCGGATGAGCAGTTCTTC.

This clonotype showed up many times. V gene TRBV5-1 combines with J gene TRBJ2-1; TRBD2 agrees at 11 bases. This CDR3 has 17 residues. CDR1 is SGHRS and CDR2 is YFSETQ in the germline V gene. V gave up 4 bases and J gave up 3 bases; unmatched junction bases: 9. The CDR3 sequence: CASSPRLAGTSYNEQFF. In DNA, the CDR3 is TGCGCCAGCAGCCCCCGACTAGCGGGGACCAGCTACAATGAGCAGTTCTTC.